The present entry profiles one T cell receptor (beta chain) with its context. The antigen is unknown. This sample is drawn from a study of T cell responses to AZD1222 COVID-19 vaccine. This CDR3 region has 13 residues. Germline CDR1 is MNHEY and CDR2 is SVGAGI. The trim removed 7 bases at V and 1 base at J, leaving 0 bases unmatched. This table comes from immunoSEQ multiplex PCR, and its TCRdb copy is limited to in-frame clones, with some not included. Here the sample spans some 100,000 clones, approximately 87% being singletons. Findings and caveats of the study: The number of AZD1222 recipients seropositive at baseline was only five to seven.

The input for sequencing was peripheral blood, taken on day 0 of AZD1222 vaccination. This chain joins TRBV6-5 and TRBJ1-4; TRBD1 aligns across 7 bases. The TCR sequence derives from an adult in good health. The CDR3 DNA reads TGTGCCAGCAACAGGGGAACTAATGAAAAACTGTTTTTT. It specifies CASNRGTNEKLFF.